This T cell receptor beta chain was captured in a study of blood T cell repertoires in COVID-19. The assay was immunoSEQ multiplex PCR, and TCRdb's table has in-frame clones only and misses some. The sample holds about 240,000 clones, more than 75% seen once. Donors were grouped by their self-reported clinical history. The CDR3 is 15 amino acids. V was clipped by 6 bases and J by 8 bases, with 21 bases between them. Germline V gene data show CDR1 as SGDLS and CDR2 as YYNGEE. The sequence was obtained from a woman in her forties with acute COVID-19. J is TRBJ2-1 and V is TRBV9; tentatively, D is TRBD1 (6 bases). Sequencing was performed on PBMCs or T cells enriched from blood (not recorded which). The CDR3 DNA reads as TGTGCCAGCAACAAACAAAGGGGGTCCGGGGATGAGCAGTTCTTC. It is translated as CASNKQRGSGDEQFF.